Below, 10 T cell receptor beta chains from the same sample are listed, as sequenced in a study of cytomegalovirus exposure and HLA in healthy donors. The PCR was carried out with 60 Vbeta primers and 13 Jbeta primers. The method was immunoSEQ multiplex PCR; TCRdb's version includes in-frame clones alone and lacks a portion of them. The sample table includes 80,000 to 100,000 clones. Sequences were obtained from PBMCs. The receptors originated from a middle-aged man in good health and CMV-seronegative.

This rearrangement joins TRBV5-4 to TRBJ1-2; TRBD1 matches at 11 bases. V lost 4 bases and J lost 2; bases outside the gene matches: 4. The CDR3 totals 15 residues. From germline, CDR1 is SGHNT and CDR2 YYREEE (reference sequence). DNA of the CDR3: TGTGCCAGCAGCCGTGGACAGGGGGCGAACTATGGCTACACCTTC. Its protein product is CASSRGQGANYGYTF.

The V and J genes are TRBV5-4 and TRBJ1-2; a weak D match, TRBD1 (6 bases). There are 14 residues in the CDR3. Germline V gene data show CDR1 as SGHNT and CDR2 as YYREEE (reference sequence). V gave up 0 bases and J gave up 8 bases, with 14 bases separating them. The CDR3 reads CASSLGGRWGGYTF. Written as DNA, the CDR3 is TGTGCCAGCAGCTTGGGGGGGCGCTGGGGGGGCTACACCTTC.

V is TRBV28 and J is TRBJ1-2; D unclear. Germline CDR1 and CDR2: MDHEN and SYDVKM. Trimming removed 5 bases from V and 0 bases from J, with 10 bases in between. CDR3 length: 14 residues. CDR3 residues: CASSPLPPNYGYTF. The CDR3 DNA reads as TGTGCCAGCAGTCCCCTACCTCCTAACTATGGCTACACCTTC.

This chain connects TRBV6-9 to TRBJ2-5, with 9 bases fitting TRBD1. TRBJ2-7 explains the end of the DNA better; the J call may be wrong. The germline gives CDR1 MNHGY, CDR2 SVAAGI. The CDR3 is 16 amino acids. The CDR3 DNA follows: TGTGCCAGCAGTAAAGAGCTTGACAGGGGGGAGGACGAGCAGTACTTC. Amino acids: CASSKELDRGEDEQYF.

The chain links TRBV7-3 to TRBJ2-6, with TRBD2 as a possible D gene (5 bases). Trimming removed 2 bases from V and 0 bases from J, with 11 bases in between. There are 17 residues in the CDR3. The V gene's germline CDR1 is SGHTA and CDR2 FQGTGA. CDR3 nucleotide sequence: TGTGCCAGCAGCTTACGGGGAGCCAGCTCTGGGGCCAACGTCCTGACTTTC. It encodes CASSLRGASSGANVLTF.

The rearrangement links TRBV5-6 to TRBJ2-1, with TRBD1 matching 10 bases. Germline CDR1 SGHDT, CDR2 YYEEEE. There are 16 residues in the CDR3. J gave up 2 bases and V 5 bases, and 7 bases lay outside the gene matches. The CDR3 coding sequence is TGTGCCAGCAGTCCCGTTGGGACAGGGGCCTACAATGAGCAGTTCTTC. This encodes CASSPVGTGAYNEQFF.

DNA for the CDR3: TGTGCCAGCAGCTTGTTCCGGGTTACCTACGAGCAGTACTTC. Translated, it gives CASSLFRVTYEQYF. V is TRBV5-4 and J is TRBJ2-7; D is undetermined. The CDR3 runs 14 residues. V shed 1 base and J shed 2 bases, with 10 bases lying between them. Per germline, CDR1 SGHNT and CDR2 YYREEE (reference sequence).

J is TRBJ1-1 and V is TRBV27; TRBD1 matches 7 bases. This CDR3 has 13 amino acids. The trim removed 7 bases at V and 2 bases at J, leaving 4 bases unmatched. Germline V gene data show CDR1 as MNHEY and CDR2 as SMNVEV (reference sequence). CDR3 DNA sequence: TGTGCCAGCAACGACAGGGTAAACACTGAAGCTTTCTTT. The encoded protein is CASNDRVNTEAFF.

The V call is TRBV27, the J call TRBJ1-6, with 7 positions matching TRBD1. Trimming cost V 5 bases and J 9 bases; bases outside gene matches: 10. CDR3 size: 15 residues. From germline, CDR1 is MNHEY and CDR2 SMNVEV (reference sequence). CDR3 sequence reads: CASSLGQVVSSPLHF. DNA for the CDR3: TGTGCCAGCAGTCTTGGACAGGTGGTTTCTTCACCCCTCCACTTT.

V and J are TRBV10-3 and TRBJ2-7; 14 bases agree with TRBD2. V was clipped by 4 bases and J by 3 bases; unmatched bases: 11. Germline V gene data show CDR1 as ENHRY and CDR2 as SYGVKD. The CDR3 is made up of 18 amino acids. The CDR3 spells CAISGSTSGGAYSYEQYF. The CDR3 region has the DNA TGTGCCATCAGTGGTTCGACTAGCGGGGGGGCGTATAGCTACGAGCAGTACTTC.